These 5 T cell receptor beta chains share one sample of origin, sequenced in a study of control samples from healthy donors and cancer patients. Repertoires were generated with immunoSEQ multiplex PCR, while TCRdb's copy carries only in-frame clones and drops some. The sample holds fewer than 200,000 clones, 80% to 95% seen once. Input material: blood. These receptors were collected from an older woman in good health.

The chain combines TRBV7-2 with TRBJ2-3; 10 bases agree with TRBD2. Germline CDR1 SGHTA, CDR2 FQGNSA. V lost 5 bases and J lost 3; bases outside the gene matches: 8. The CDR3 covers 16 residues. In DNA form, the CDR3 reads TGTGCCAGCAGCGGCCGACTAGCGGGCGTAACAGATACGCAGTATTTT. Protein product: CASSGRLAGVTDTQYF.

V is TRBV7-2 and J is TRBJ1-3; TRBD1 might be the D (6 bases). V was trimmed by 5 bases and J by 2 bases, leaving 13 bases between them. The CDR3 consists of 15 residues. Germline values: CDR1 SGHTA, CDR2 FQGNSA. The CDR3 DNA reads TGTGCCAGCAGCAACATGGGGGCTGCTGGAAACACCATATATTTT. This encodes CASSNMGAAGNTIYF.

This clone was detected a few times. The chain uses TRBV25-1 and TRBJ1-1; TRBD1 aligns across 8 bases. The germline V gene encodes CDR1 MGHDK and CDR2 SYGVNS. Unmatched junction bases numbered 7, after V lost 5 bases and J lost 2 bases. There are 15 residues in the CDR3. The CDR3 region has the DNA TGTGCCAGCAGTCCTCGACAGGGGAGAAACACTGAAGCTTTCTTT. Translating gives CASSPRQGRNTEAFF.

This rearrangement joins TRBV16 to TRBJ1-2; D possibly corresponds to TRBD1 (6 bases). The CDR3 covers 13 residues. Trimming took 7 bases from V and 4 from J, leaving 13 bases between them. Germline V gene lookup returns CDR1 KGHSY and CDR2 FQNENV. CDR3 sequence reads: CASTSGVGYGYTF. In DNA, the CDR3 is TGTGCCAGCACCTCAGGGGTAGGCTATGGCTACACCTTC.

The chain recombines TRBV6-5 with TRBJ1-2, with 11 bases fitting TRBD1. With 6 bases clipped from V and 7 bases from J, the junction kept 4 bases outside the gene matches. The CDR3 is 13 residues long. Germline V gene lookup returns CDR1 MNHEY and CDR2 SVGAGI. The CDR3 loop is CASRVDRGLGYTF. As DNA, the CDR3 is TGTGCCAGCAGGGTGGACAGGGGGCTTGGCTACACCTTC.